This TCR beta chain stems from a study of blood T cell repertoires in COVID-19. The method was immunoSEQ multiplex PCR; TCRdb's version includes in-frame clones alone and lacks a portion of them. The table lists 46,000 or so clones, approximately 89% of them singletons, with around a sixth in the top ten. Per germline, CDR1 SNHLY and CDR2 FYNNEI. This CDR3 has 16 amino acids. With V trimmed by 4 bases and J by 2 bases, 10 bases remained unmatched. The chain combines TRBV2 with TRBJ1-2; 7 nucleotides align to TRBD1. Sequenced: peripheral blood. The source of this sequence is a man in his 60s with active or convalescent COVID-19. The CDR3 here is CASSGRRTGWNYGYTF. For the CDR3, the DNA is TGTGCCAGCAGTGGCCGAAGGACAGGATGGAACTATGGCTACACCTTC.